This T cell receptor (beta chain) stems from a study of blood T cell repertoires in COVID-19. Here immunoSEQ multiplex PCR was the method, and the copy in TCRdb shows in-frame clones only, minus some. The data contain around 140,000 clones, around nine tenths of them singletons. There are 14 residues in the CDR3. In germline, CDR1 is MNHEY, CDR2 SMNVEV (reference sequence). The V end lost 2 bases, the J end lost 2 bases, and 10 bases lay between the germline ends. This sequence joins TRBV27 and TRBJ2-7, with D possibly matching TRBD1 (6 bases). The clonotype originates from a man in his 60s with active or convalescent COVID-19. The material sequenced was peripheral blood. CDR3 region: CASSLERGTYEQYF. DNA for the CDR3: TGTGCCAGCAGTTTAGAAAGGGGGACCTACGAGCAGTACTTC.